This T cell receptor beta chain was documented in a study of shared clonotypes between healthy human individuals. This clone was seen more than once but under ten times. Its antigen is not identified. Trimming at V came to 5 bases and at J to 4 bases, leaving 5 bases not matched to a gene. The germline V gene encodes CDR1 MNHNY and CDR2 SVGAGI (reference sequence). The CDR3 contains 14 residues. General study points: Clonotypes not shared had lower generation probabilities than those common to all four donors. Depth of sequencing was expected to influence donor clonotype sharing.

TCRdb keeps only in-frame clones here, not all; method: immunoSEQ multiplex PCR. This table holds over a million clones, 65% to 80% found once. This chain connects TRBV6-6 to TRBJ2-7; 10 positions match TRBD1. Material for sequencing was memory CD4+ T cells sorted from blood. Described subset: CD45RA-negative fraction. The TCR was taken from a man aged 18 to 30 in good health. CDR3 sequence reads: CASSPTGGSYEQYF. CDR3 coding DNA: TGTGCCAGCAGTCCGACAGGGGGCTCATACGAGCAGTACTTC.